Shown below are 14 T cell receptor beta chains from a single sample sequenced in a study of T cells after yellow fever vaccination (dated by TCRdb to between 2018 and 2021). The library relied on 5' RACE. Sequencing was performed on an Illumina HiSeq 2500. TCRdb reworked the public reads: Q25 trimming with fastp, MiXCR clone assembly, productive beta chains retained. Every distinct CDR3 protein forms one entry, paired with its most common genes and DNA. The sample yields roughly 260,000 distinct CDR3 sequences; roughly 13% were counted once. 0.4% to 0.65% of the sample lies in the top ten. Sample treatment or condition, as interpreted from the label and publication: live attenuated yellow fever vaccine strain. The material was CD4+ T cells sorted from PBMCs, obtained 45 days after the yellow fever booster vaccination. The receptors here all came from a man aged 25-45 years who received the YFV17D yellow fever vaccine.

V gene TRBV18 combines with J gene TRBJ2-1, with D unclear. The V gene's germline CDR1 is KGHSH and CDR2 LQKENI. The CDR3 contains 15 residues. The V and J ends lost 4 bases and 2 bases respectively, with 12 bases between them. CDR3 amino acids: CASSLLGFTYNEQFF. The CDR3, as DNA: TGTGCCAGCTCACTTCTGGGGTTCACCTACAATGAGCAGTTCTTC.

V is TRBV4-3 and J is TRBJ1-1, with 7 positions matching TRBD1. The ends lost 4 bases at V and 1 base at J; junction bases unmatched: 6. The CDR3 sequence is 15 residues long. Germline loops: CDR1 LGHNA, CDR2 YSLEER. The chain's CDR3 is CASSRTGWTNTEAFF. The DNA for the CDR3 is TGCGCCAGCAGCCGGACAGGCTGGACGAACACTGAAGCTTTCTTT.

The rearrangement uses TRBV7-8 and TRBJ2-3; tentatively, D is TRBD2 (6 bases). In germline, CDR1 is SGHVS, CDR2 FQNEAQ. The V and J ends lost 5 bases and 1 base respectively, with 16 bases between them. The CDR3 is made up of 16 amino acids. The CDR3 bases are TGTGCCAGCAGCAGGATCACTAGCCAACGCACAGATACGCAGTATTTT. Translation gives CASSRITSQRTDTQYF. Complete variable domain (other parts from reference TRBV7-8 and TRBJ2-3): GAGVSQSPRYKVAKRGQDVALRCDPISGHVSLFWYQQALGQGPEFLTYFQNEAQLDKSGLPSDRFFAERPEGSVSTLKIQRTQQEDSAVYLCASSRITSQRTDTQYFGPGTRLTVL.

This clonotype turned up a few times. The chain employs TRBV29-1 and TRBJ1-2; D perhaps matches TRBD1 (5 bases). CDR1 SQVTM and CDR2 ANQGSEA come from the germline V gene. V lost 6 bases and J 4 bases, leaving 12 bases between the germline ends. This CDR3 has 12 residues. The CDR3 DNA is TGCAGCGTCCGAGTCCAGGGCTATGGCTACACCTTC. Protein sequence: CSVRVQGYGYTF.

The chain has TRBV7-2 and TRBJ2-1, with 8 bases lining up with TRBD2. V lost 5 bases and J lost 4; bases outside the gene matches: 7. The CDR3 has 15 residues. Germline CDR1 is SGHTA and CDR2 is FQGNSA. The DNA for the CDR3 is TGTGCCAGCAGCCCCCGGGGGGGGCGTTACAATGAGCAGTTCTTC. It codes for CASSPRGGRYNEQFF.

V usage is TRBV12-3 or TRBV12-4 and J usage is TRBJ2-7; 7 nucleotides line up with TRBD2. V shed 3 bases and J 7 bases; nucleotides not matched to a gene: 9. This CDR3 comprises 14 residues. CDR3: CASSFREGHREQYF. CDR3 nucleotide sequence: TGTGCCAGCAGTTTTAGGGAGGGCCACAGGGAGCAGTACTTC.

The sample holds a few counts of this clonotype. This chain's CDR3 is CASSLAHGTSRSAGELFF. The CDR3 DNA follows: TGTGCCAGCAGCTTAGCCCACGGGACTAGCAGGTCCGCCGGGGAGCTGTTTTTT. The chain employs TRBV11-1 and TRBJ2-2; 9 positions agree with TRBD2. The CDR3 extends over 18 amino acids. Germline V gene data show CDR1 as SGHAT and CDR2 as FQDESV (reference sequence). Trimming at V came to 0 bases and at J to 6 bases, leaving 11 bases not matched to a gene.

This clonotype was observed a few times. The V gene is TRBV5-1, the J gene TRBJ2-3; TRBD1 or TRBD2 may be the D gene (5 bases each). There are 13 residues in the CDR3. Trimming cost V 4 bases and J 5 bases, with 11 bases left between them. Germline-derived CDR1 and CDR2 are SGHRS and YFSETQ. CDR3 DNA sequence: TGCGCCAGCAGCCGGGACGACTTAGATACGCAGTATTTT. Amino acid sequence: CASSRDDLDTQYF.

The gene calls are TRBV20-1 and TRBJ2-7; D not resolved. The germline V and J ends were trimmed by 3 bases and 0 bases, with 12 bases remaining between them. The CDR3 loop spans 14 amino acids. Germline CDR1 reads DFQATT; CDR2 reads SNEGSKA (reference sequence). CDR3 DNA: TGCAGTGCTAGTCGAGGCTCCTCCTCCTACGAGCAGTACTTC. This codes for CSASRGSSSYEQYF.

This chain joins TRBV29-1 and TRBJ2-2; D gene unclear. From germline, CDR1 is SQVTM and CDR2 ANQGSEA. V was clipped by 4 bases and J by 3 bases, with 6 bases between them. The CDR3 runs 12 residues. DNA of the CDR3: TGCAGCGTTGCAGGATACACCGGGGAGCTGTTTTTT. As protein: CSVAGYTGELFF.

This clonotype occurred many times. The chain joins TRBV20-1 to TRBJ2-3; 11 nucleotides agree with TRBD2. This CDR3 contains 16 residues. Germline-derived CDR1 and CDR2 are DFQATT and SNEGSKA (reference sequence). The trim removed 1 base at V and 3 bases at J, leaving 6 bases unmatched. This chain's CDR3 is CSARGLRLAGTDTQYF. The DNA for the CDR3 is TGCAGTGCTAGAGGACTTCGACTAGCGGGAACAGATACGCAGTATTTT.

Many counts were recorded for this clonotype. The CDR3 DNA reads TGTGCCAGCAGCCGCGCGGGAGGTTGGGATCAGCCCCAGCATTTT. It translates to CASSRAGGWDQPQHF. The chain employs TRBV7-9 and TRBJ1-5, with no clear D. Per the germline V gene, CDR1 is SEHNR and CDR2 is FQNEAQ (reference sequence). V lost 5 bases, J lost 5 bases, and 16 bases lay in between. The CDR3 covers 15 residues.

In its sample, this clonotype was seen a few times. The rearrangement uses TRBV12-3 or TRBV12-4 and TRBJ1-2; the D is unclear. The CDR3 is 11 residues long. The V gene lost 2 bases and the J gene lost 5 bases, with 3 bases spanning the gap. The CDR3 loop is CASSLRYGYTF. DNA for the CDR3: TGTGCCAGCAGTTTAAGATATGGCTACACCTTC.

The J gene is TRBJ2-7, the V gene TRBV18; 12 bases are shared with TRBD2. CDR3 length: 17 residues. After removal of 4 bases from V and 1 base from J, the junction contained 8 bases not matched to a gene. Germline V lookup: CDR1 KGHSH, CDR2 LQKENI. For the CDR3, the DNA is TGTGCCAGCTCACAAAACCCGACTAGCGGGAGATCCTACGAGCAGTACTTC. Translation gives CASSQNPTSGRSYEQYF.